The sequence of this T cell receptor (beta chain) was determined in a study of T cells in Graves' hyperthyroidism and ophthalmopathy. This clonotype was counted many times. V was pared by 0 bases and J by 0 bases, with 6 bases between. The V gene's germline CDR1 is ENHRY and CDR2 SYGVKD. The CDR3 length is 14 residues. Researchers took RNA transcripts and amplified the TCR beta CDR3 regions from them. HTBI primers were the set used in a first-round RT-PCR of the TCR CDR3. TCRdb called the multiplex PCR reads again in MiXCR, with one record for every CDR3 protein. This table has a few hundred thousand distinct CDR3 sequences, about a sixth appearing once.

The chain is built from TRBV10-3 and TRBJ2-7; TRBD1 is a possible D gene (6 bases). Sequencing input: blood. This TCR derives from a woman in her 30s with Graves' hyperthyroidism. The DNA for the CDR3 is TGTGCCATCAGTGAGTCGGGGGCCTCCTACGAGCAGTACTTC. It encodes CAISESGASYEQYF.